A selection of T cell receptor beta chains follows, all from one sample in a study of blood T cell repertoires in COVID-19. TCRdb's copy holds only in-frame clones and misses some; the assay was immunoSEQ multiplex PCR. The sample holds around 300,000 clones; roughly 90% are singletons and the top ten take roughly 4.1%. Sample: peripheral blood. These receptors were obtained from a woman between 50 and 59 years old with active or convalescent COVID-19. The CDR3 runs from the conserved cysteine through the conserved F or W. D genes are given only for firm matches. Clone size appears in some rows only: once, few, many, or a class for an expanded clone.

J gene,V gene,D gene,clone size,CDR3 length,CDR3 DNA,CDR3 protein
TRBJ1-1,TRBV19,.,.,14,TGTGCCAGTAGGGCAGGGTTGGGGAACACTGAAGCTTTCTTT,CASRAGLGNTEAFF
TRBJ2-3,TRBV7-9,TRBD2,.,17,TGTGCCAGCAGCTTAGGTTTGATAGCGGGAGAGGCAGATACGCAGTATTTT,CASSLGLIAGEADTQYF
TRBJ1-5,TRBV4-3,TRBD1,.,15,TGCGCCAGCAGCCGAACAGGGGCGGGTAATCAGCCCCAGCATTTT,CASSRTGAGNQPQHF
TRBJ2-2,TRBV19,.,.,13,TGTGCCAGTAGTATGGTGGAGGCCGGGGAGCTGTTTTTT,CASSMVEAGELFF
TRBJ1-5,TRBV18,TRBD1,once,15,TGTGCCAGCTCACAAGGGACAGGACCTAATCAGCCCCAGCATTTT,CASSQGTGPNQPQHF
TRBJ1-1,TRBV18,.,.,17,TGTGCCAGCTCACCAAATCTAGTAGGGACATTGAACACTGAAGCTTTCTTT,CASSPNLVGTLNTEAFF
TRBJ2-1,TRBV19,.,.,14,TGTGCCAGTAGTATATACGGACTCAACAATGAGCAGTTCTTC,CASSIYGLNNEQFF
TRBJ2-7,TRBV7-2,.,.,14,TGTGCCAGCAGCTTAGCCGGCAGGCTATACGAGCAGTACTTC,CASSLAGRLYEQYF
TRBJ1-1,TRBV6-5,.,.,12,TGTGCCACAAAGACAGGGAACACTGAAGCTTTCTTT,CATKTGNTEAFF
TRBJ1-5,TRBV28,TRBD1,.,17,TGTGCCAGCAGTTTAGGCCCGACAGGGCTCGCCGATCAGCCCCAGCATTTT,CASSLGPTGLADQPQHF
TRBJ1-2,TRBV9,.,.,15,TGTGCCAGCAGCGTAGACGGTAGGGGATACTATGGCTACACCTTC,CASSVDGRGYYGYTF
TRBJ1-1,TRBV30,.,.,16,TGTGCCTGGAGTGTACCGGGATCCGGGTTAATGGCTGAAGCTTTCTTT,CAWSVPGSGLMAEAFF
TRBJ1-2,TRBV6-2/TRBV6-3,.,.,14,TGTGCCAGCAGTTACCGCCGGACAGCCGTTCGGCCCTTCTTC,CASSYRRTAVRPFF
TRBJ2-7,TRBV9,.,.,15,TGTGCCAGCAGCGTATCGGCGGGGGCGTCCTACGAGCAGTACTTC,CASSVSAGASYEQYF
TRBJ1-5,TRBV19,.,.,15,TGTGCCAGTAGCTACGACAGTTCCATCAATCAGCCCCAGCATTTT,CASSYDSSINQPQHF
TRBJ2-3,TRBV4-1,TRBD2,.,18,TGCGCCAGCAGCTCGCGGGGGGGTGCCACTTCTAGCACAGATACGCAGTATTTT,CASSSRGGATSSTDTQYF
TRBJ1-4,TRBV9,.,.,11,TGTGCCAGCAGCGTGCGGGAAAAACTGTTTTTT,CASSVREKLFF
TRBJ2-1,TRBV9,.,few,13,TGTGCCAGCAGCGTCCCCAACAGCAATGAGCAGTTCTTC,CASSVPNSNEQFF
TRBJ2-7,TRBV7-9,TRBD2,.,16,TGTGCCAGCAGCCGACTAGCGGGAGAGGCATCCTACGAGCAGTACTTC,CASSRLAGEASYEQYF
TRBJ2-7,TRBV27,.,.,12,TGTGCCAGCAGTCTGGGGGGCTACGAGCAGTACTTC,CASSLGGYEQYF
TRBJ1-2,TRBV28,.,.,21,TGTGCCAGCAGTTTATCCCCCCGCATGACAGCGAATCACTTACCTAACTATGGCTACACCTTC,CASSLSPRMTANHLPNYGYTF
TRBJ2-1,TRBV9,.,once,15,TGTGCCAGCAGCGTAGGGTCAGGGACCTACAATGAGCAGTTCTTC,CASSVGSGTYNEQFF
TRBJ2-2,TRBV15,.,.,14,TGTGCCACCAGCAGGTCAGGTTGGACCGGGGAGCTGTTTTTT,CATSRSGWTGELFF
TRBJ2-1,TRBV21-1,.,.,13,TGTGCCAGCAGCATTCACAGCTACAATGAGCAGTTCTTC,CASSIHSYNEQFF
TRBJ2-2,TRBV3-1/TRBV3-2,TRBD2,.,23,TGTGCCAGCAGCCCCCGCAACGGGGTCTCATTCCGGCCGGGAGGGCCCTGCTCCGGGGAGCTGTTTTTT,CASSPRNGVSFRPGGPCSGELFF
TRBJ1-4,TRBV7-9,.,few,14,TGTGCCAGCAGCTTACAGGGCCCAAATGAAAAACTGTTTTTT,CASSLQGPNEKLFF
TRBJ2-7,TRBV14,TRBD2,.,15,TGTGCCAGCAGCCAAGATCTGGAACCGGGGGGCGAGCAGTACTTC,CASSQDLEPGGEQYF
TRBJ2-7,TRBV30,.,once,12,TGTGCCTGGAGTGTACCCGCGGGCGAGCAGTACTTC,CAWSVPAGEQYF
TRBJ2-7,TRBV21-1,.,.,15,TGTGCCAGCAGCAAGGATGAACAGGTCTCCTACGAGCAGTACTTC,CASSKDEQVSYEQYF
TRBJ2-7,TRBV6-5,.,.,15,TGTGCCAGCAGTTACTACGGACATAGCTCCTACGAGCAGTACTTC,CASSYYGHSSYEQYF
TRBJ1-6,TRBV6-2/TRBV6-3,.,.,13,TGTGCCAGCAGTTACTCGCAGGGGACACCCCTCCACTTT,CASSYSQGTPLHF
TRBJ1-4,TRBV9,.,.,14,TGTGCCAGCAGCGAGGACAGAGATAATGAAAAACTGTTTTTT,CASSEDRDNEKLFF
TRBJ1-1,TRBV16,TRBD1,once,16,TGTGCCAGCAGCCAATTCTTTGGACAGGGCGGAACTGAAGCTTTCTTT,CASSQFFGQGGTEAFF
TRBJ1-1,TRBV19,TRBD1,.,15,TGTGCCAGTAGTATGGAGGCAGGGGGGATCACTGAAGCTTTCTTT,CASSMEAGGITEAFF
TRBJ1-2,TRBV30,.,.,15,TGTGCCTGGAGTGGACGGCAGGCTGGAGGGTATGGCTACACCTTC,CAWSGRQAGGYGYTF
TRBJ2-7,TRBV3-1/TRBV3-2,TRBD2,.,16,TGTGCCAGCAGCCTTCTGCTGGTAGCGGGAACGGTCGAGCAGTACTTC,CASSLLLVAGTVEQYF
TRBJ1-4,TRBV9,.,.,14,TGTGCCAGCAGCCCCCGAGGGAGGGATGAAAAACTGTTTTTT,CASSPRGRDEKLFF
TRBJ1-4,TRBV19,TRBD1,.,14,TGTGCCAGTAAAATGGGACAGGGTAATGAAAAACTGTTTTTT,CASKMGQGNEKLFF
TRBJ2-1,TRBV3-1/TRBV3-2,.,.,13,TGTGCCAGCAGCCCCGACATTTACAATGAGCAGTTCTTC,CASSPDIYNEQFF
TRBJ2-7,TRBV4-3,TRBD1,once,15,TGCGCCAGCAGCCAAGATACTACAGGGGGCTGGGAGCAGTACTTC,CASSQDTTGGWEQYF
TRBJ2-5,TRBV2,.,.,13,TGTGCCAGCAGATCCGGCACCAGGGAGACCCAGTACTTC,CASRSGTRETQYF
TRBJ2-2,TRBV28,TRBD2,.,17,TGTGCCAGCAGTTTATTCACTAGCGGGAGTCGAGGAGGGGAGCTGTTTTTT,CASSLFTSGSRGGELFF
TRBJ1-2,TRBV27,TRBD1,.,15,TGTGCCAGCAGTTCAAAGGACAGGGGATGGCGTGGCTACACCTTC,CASSSKDRGWRGYTF
TRBJ1-2,TRBV7-2,TRBD1,.,16,TGTGCCAGCAGCTTCGTACAGGGCACAGGGGGCATCGGCTACACCTTC,CASSFVQGTGGIGYTF
TRBJ2-3,TRBV15,.,.,16,TGTGCCACCAGCAGAGATGCCCGACAGAACACAGATACGCAGTATTTT,CATSRDARQNTDTQYF
TRBJ2-1,TRBV2,TRBD1,.,13,TGTGCCAGCGAGTCGCAGGGGGCGTCGGAGCAGTTCTTC,CASESQGASEQFF
TRBJ2-7,TRBV28,.,.,15,TGTGCCAGCACCCCGGTGGAGGGGCCAACCTACGAGCAGTACTTC,CASTPVEGPTYEQYF
TRBJ2-1,TRBV2,TRBD2,.,14,TGTGCCAGCATCGCAACTAGCGGGAGCAATGAGCAGTTCTTC,CASIATSGSNEQFF
TRBJ2-1,TRBV27,.,.,14,TGTGCCAGCAGTTTTGGGACAGGCGGGGGTGAGCAGTTCTTC,CASSFGTGGGEQFF
TRBJ1-1,TRBV18,TRBD1,.,15,TGTGCCAGCTCACCCCGACAGGGGCGGGACACTGAAGCTTTCTTT,CASSPRQGRDTEAFF